A selection of T cell receptor beta chains follows, all from one sample in a study of multiple sclerosis patients with progressive multifocal leukoencephalopathy. Assay: immunoSEQ multiplex PCR; the TCRdb copy retains only in-frame clones and omits some. The data contain fewer than 40,000 clones, more than 85% of them seen just once; the ten biggest clones take up 1.9%. The sample was PBMCs. The origin of the receptors is a man younger than 45 with multiple sclerosis. CDR3s include the opening cysteine and the closing phenylalanine or tryptophan. For some rows the clone size is stated as once, few or many, or as a class when expanded; others skip it.

TRBV5-5 . CASSPGQGTLFHYNEQFF
TRBV5-4 few CASSPGGQANTGELFF
TRBV19 . CASSFGQGDYGYTF
TRBV5-1 . CASSSLAGGYNEQFF
TRBV29-1 once CSVNSGASFYNEQFF
TRBV4-3 few CASSPSLAVDYEQYF
TRBV18 few CASSPPGVQGYGYTF
TRBV4-3 once CASSQDPGANVLTF
TRBV4-1 once CASSQGVVGLYEQYF
TRBV4-1 . CASSQGVGRGNEQFF
TRBV29-1 . CSVEVIVTGGTSGLYEQYF
TRBV4-1 once CASSQDWGITYEQYF
TRBV30 . CAWGHEGWEQYF
TRBV11-3 . CASSFRVGGYTEAFF
TRBV7-7 once CASSFPGETQYF
TRBV2 . CASSDTRGTDTQYF
TRBV5-1 . CASSFTGGITNTGELFF
TRBV7-7 once CASSLDDYNEQFF
TRBV7-9 . CASIKFPPGRLEETQYF
TRBV18 . CASSPQEGPVLSTDTQYF
TRBV13 . CASSLEGTSNTGELFF
TRBV10-3 . CAIKGGSSYNEQFF
TRBV7-6 . CASSFSNQPQHF
TRBV6-1 . CATEGSGRAETQYF
TRBV19 . CASSIGGRSYNEQFF
TRBV2 . CASSEGGGNTGELFF
TRBV10-2 . CASGAPREGEETQYF
TRBV4-2 . CASSQIDNEQFF
TRBV15 . CATSRETSTTYNEQFF
TRBV10-3 . CAISEEDSEDYGYTF
TRBV2 . CASSVLGYGELFF
TRBV7-8 . CASSWTSHSYEQYF
TRBV6-5 . CASSYNSRTGGNTIYF
TRBV7-6 . CASLQGSGTGELFF
TRBV7-9 once CASSLGQGAEAFF
TRBV19 . CASTRTSGPTSTDTQYF
TRBV27 . CASSLNTGYGYTF
TRBV27 . CASSLGETYEQYF
TRBV5-1 once CASSPHREQETQYF
TRBV4-1 . CASSQVVATSSYNEQFF
TRBV9 few CASSGSGGSDGYTF
TRBV4-1 . CASSWDDRATYEQYF
TRBV29-1 . CSVDQGWNTGELFF
TRBV11-2 . CASSLGGRFYGYTF
TRBV7-9 . CASSPRGQANTGELFF
TRBV27 . CASSLLGPRGNQPQHF
TRBV5-1 once CASSSVGIAGGNEQFF
TRBV14 . CASSLSRGGTEAFF
TRBV30 . CAWNRRERDTQYF
TRBV4-1 . CASSLRNSNQPQHF
TRBV7-9 once CASSPGGGRTEAFF
TRBV27 . CASDTTGFGNQPQHF
TRBV27 . CASSRRGTPQETQYF
TRBV5-6 . CASSLVGGTEANEQFF
TRBV27 . CASSLSLFSLYTGELFF
TRBV19 . CASSKVPGLVHNEQFF